This T cell receptor (beta chain) was captured by sequencing in a study of T cells in Graves' hyperthyroidism and ophthalmopathy. General study points: In the blood, most expanded thyroid clonotypes above 0.001 appeared as well.

This clonotype was counted many times. Its specificity is unknown. The germline V gene has CDR1 MNHEY and CDR2 SVGEGT. Trimming removed 4 bases at V and 2 bases at J, with 18 bases between. The length of the CDR3 is 16 residues. The source material, RNA transcripts, was used to amplify TCR beta CDR3 regions. HTBI primers were used for first-round RT-PCR of the TCR CDR3. TCRdb reprocessed the multiplex PCR reads with MiXCR, giving one entry per CDR3 protein. The repertoire includes 500,000 to 750,000 distinct CDR3 sequences, 35% to 55% of them detected once, and about 8.3% sits in the top ten. The J gene is TRBJ2-7, the V gene TRBV6-2 or TRBV6-3; weak D call: TRBD1 (5 bases). The sequence derives from a woman aged 18-29 years with Graves' hyperthyroidism. The material sequenced was peripheral blood or thyroid tissue (not recorded which). CDR3 loop: CASSSPVRGLTYEQYF. CDR3 bases: TGTGCCAGCAGTTCACCGGTAAGGGGCCTCACCTACGAGCAGTACTTC.